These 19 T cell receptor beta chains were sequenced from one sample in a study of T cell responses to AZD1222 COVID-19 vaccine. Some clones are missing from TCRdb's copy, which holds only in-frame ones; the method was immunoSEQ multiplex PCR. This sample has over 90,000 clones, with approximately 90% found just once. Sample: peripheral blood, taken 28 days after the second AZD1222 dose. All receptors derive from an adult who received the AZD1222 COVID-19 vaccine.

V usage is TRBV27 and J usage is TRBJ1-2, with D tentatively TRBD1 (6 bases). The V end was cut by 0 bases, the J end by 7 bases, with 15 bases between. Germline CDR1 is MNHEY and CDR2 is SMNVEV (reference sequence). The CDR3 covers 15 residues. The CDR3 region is CASSLSAGARFGYTF. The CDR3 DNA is TGTGCCAGCAGTTTATCCGCGGGGGCTCGGTTTGGCTACACCTTC.

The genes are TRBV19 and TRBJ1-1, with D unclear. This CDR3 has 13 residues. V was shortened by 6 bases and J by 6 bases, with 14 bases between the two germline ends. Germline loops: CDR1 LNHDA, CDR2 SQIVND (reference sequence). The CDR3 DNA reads TGTGCCAGTAGACCCCCTATTGGATCTGAAGCTTTCTTT. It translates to CASRPPIGSEAFF.

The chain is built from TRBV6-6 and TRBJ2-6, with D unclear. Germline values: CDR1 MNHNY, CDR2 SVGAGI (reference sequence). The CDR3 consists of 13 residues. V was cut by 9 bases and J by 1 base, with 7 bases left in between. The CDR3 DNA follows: TGTGCCAGTCGACCATCTGGGGCCAACGTCCTGACTTTC. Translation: CASRPSGANVLTF.

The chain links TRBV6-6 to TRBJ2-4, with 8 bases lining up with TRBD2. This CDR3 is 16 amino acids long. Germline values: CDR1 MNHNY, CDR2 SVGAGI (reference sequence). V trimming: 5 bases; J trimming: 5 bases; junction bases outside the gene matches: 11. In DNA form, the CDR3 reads TGTGCCAGCAGTCGAGAGCGGGGGTTTCGCGAAAACATTCAGTACTTC. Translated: CASSRERGFRENIQYF.

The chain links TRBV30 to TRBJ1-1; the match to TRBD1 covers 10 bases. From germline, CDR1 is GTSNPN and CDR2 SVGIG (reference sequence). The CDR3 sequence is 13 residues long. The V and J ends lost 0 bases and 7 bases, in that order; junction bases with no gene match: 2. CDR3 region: CAWSVRTGGEAFF. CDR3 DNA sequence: TGTGCCTGGAGTGTACGGACAGGGGGTGAAGCTTTCTTT.

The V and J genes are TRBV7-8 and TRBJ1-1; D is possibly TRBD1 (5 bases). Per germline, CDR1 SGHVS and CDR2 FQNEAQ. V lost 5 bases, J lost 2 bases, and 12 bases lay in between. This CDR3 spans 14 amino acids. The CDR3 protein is CASSPLGPNTEAFF. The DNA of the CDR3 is TGTGCCAGCAGCCCACTGGGACCAAACACTGAAGCTTTCTTT. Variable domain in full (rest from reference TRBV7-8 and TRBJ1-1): GAGVSQSPRYKVAKRGQDVALRCDPISGHVSLFWYQQALGQGPEFLTYFQNEAQLDKSGLPSDRFFAERPEGSVSTLKIQRTQQEDSAVYLCASSPLGPNTEAFFGQGTRLTVV.

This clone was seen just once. In DNA, the CDR3 is TGCGCCAGCAGCTTGGTGTCGGCAGGGGGGAACACTGAAGCTTTCTTT. Translating gives CASSLVSAGGNTEAFF. V and J are TRBV5-1 and TRBJ1-1, with 7 nucleotides matching TRBD1. The V gene's germline CDR1 is SGHRS and CDR2 YFSETQ. After removal of 0 bases from V and 1 base from J, the junction contained 6 bases not matched to a gene. There are 16 residues in the CDR3.

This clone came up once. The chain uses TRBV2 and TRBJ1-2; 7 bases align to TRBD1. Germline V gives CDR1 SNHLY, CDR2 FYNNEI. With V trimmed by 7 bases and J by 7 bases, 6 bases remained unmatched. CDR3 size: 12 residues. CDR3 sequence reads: CASKEGALGYTF. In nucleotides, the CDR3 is TGTGCCAGCAAGGAGGGGGCGCTTGGCTACACCTTC.

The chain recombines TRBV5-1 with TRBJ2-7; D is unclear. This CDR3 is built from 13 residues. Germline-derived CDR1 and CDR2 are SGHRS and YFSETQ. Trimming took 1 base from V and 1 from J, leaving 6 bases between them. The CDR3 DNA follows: TGCGCCAGCAGCTTGAGCAGATCCTACGAGCAGTACTTC. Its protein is CASSLSRSYEQYF.

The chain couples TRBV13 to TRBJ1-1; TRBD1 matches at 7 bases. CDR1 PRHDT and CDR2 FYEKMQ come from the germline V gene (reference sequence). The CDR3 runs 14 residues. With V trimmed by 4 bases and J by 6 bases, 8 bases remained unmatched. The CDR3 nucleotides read TGTGCCAGCAGCTCCCAACAGGGGCTCGCTGAAGCTTTCTTT. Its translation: CASSSQQGLAEAFF.

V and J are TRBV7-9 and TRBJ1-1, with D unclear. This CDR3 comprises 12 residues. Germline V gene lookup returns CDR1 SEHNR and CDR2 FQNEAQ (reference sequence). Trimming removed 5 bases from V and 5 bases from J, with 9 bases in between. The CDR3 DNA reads TGTGCCAGCAGCAGGGAGGGTACTGAAGCTTTCTTT. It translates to CASSREGTEAFF.

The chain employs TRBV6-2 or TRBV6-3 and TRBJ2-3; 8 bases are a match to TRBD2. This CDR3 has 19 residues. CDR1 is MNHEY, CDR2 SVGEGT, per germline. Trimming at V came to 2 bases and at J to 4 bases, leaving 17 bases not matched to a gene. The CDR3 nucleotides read TGTGCCAGCAGTTACGCTCGTCACCGTCCCGGGGGGGGCTCAGATACGCAGTATTTT. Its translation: CASSYARHRPGGGSDTQYF.

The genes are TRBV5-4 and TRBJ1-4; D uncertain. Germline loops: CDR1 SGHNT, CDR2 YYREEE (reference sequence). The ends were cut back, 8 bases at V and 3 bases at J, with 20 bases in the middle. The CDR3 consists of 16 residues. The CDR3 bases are TGTGCCAGAAAAAACCATTCCCCTGGGGCTAATGAAAAACTGTTTTTT. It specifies CARKNHSPGANEKLFF.

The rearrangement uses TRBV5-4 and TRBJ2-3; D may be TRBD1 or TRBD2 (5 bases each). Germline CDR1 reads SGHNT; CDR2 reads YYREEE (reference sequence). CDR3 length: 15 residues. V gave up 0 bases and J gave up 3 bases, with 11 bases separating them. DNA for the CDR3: TGTGCCAGCAGCTTGGCAATAGGGGAGACAGATACGCAGTATTTT. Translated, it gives CASSLAIGETDTQYF.

CDR3 region: CASEGEGEKLFF. The CDR3 DNA is TGTGCCAGCGAGGGGGAGGGTGAAAAACTGTTTTTT. The chain uses TRBV6-5 and TRBJ1-4, with D possibly matching TRBD1 (6 bases). Looked up from germline, CDR1 is MNHEY and CDR2 is SVGAGI. The V and J ends lost 8 bases and 7 bases respectively, with 11 bases between them. The CDR3 contains 12 residues.

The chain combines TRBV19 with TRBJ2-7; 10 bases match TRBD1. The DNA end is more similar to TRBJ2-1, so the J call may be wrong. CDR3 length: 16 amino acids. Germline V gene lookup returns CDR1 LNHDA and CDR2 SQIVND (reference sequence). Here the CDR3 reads CASSIRGQGVRNEQFF. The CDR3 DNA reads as TGTGCCAGTAGTATTAGAGGACAGGGGGTGAGGAATGAGCAGTTCTTC.

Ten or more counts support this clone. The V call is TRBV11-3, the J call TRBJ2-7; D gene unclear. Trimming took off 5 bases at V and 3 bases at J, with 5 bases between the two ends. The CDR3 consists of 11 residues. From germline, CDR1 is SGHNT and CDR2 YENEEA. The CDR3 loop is CASSQNYEQYF. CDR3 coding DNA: TGTGCCAGCAGCCAGAACTACGAGCAGTACTTC.

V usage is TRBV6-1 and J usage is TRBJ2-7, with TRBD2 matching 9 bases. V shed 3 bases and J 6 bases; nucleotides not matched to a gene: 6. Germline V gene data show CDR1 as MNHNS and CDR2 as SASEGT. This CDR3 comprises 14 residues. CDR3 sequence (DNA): TGTGCCAGCAGTGAGGTATTAGCGGGGGTCGAGCAGTACTTC. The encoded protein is CASSEVLAGVEQYF.

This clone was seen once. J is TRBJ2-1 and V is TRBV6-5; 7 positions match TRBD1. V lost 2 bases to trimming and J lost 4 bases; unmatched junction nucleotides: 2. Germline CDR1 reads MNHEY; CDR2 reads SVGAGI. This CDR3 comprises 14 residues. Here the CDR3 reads CASSYGTEYNEQFF. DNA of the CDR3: TGTGCCAGCAGTTACGGGACAGAATACAATGAGCAGTTCTTC.